Shown below are 30 T cell receptor beta chains from a single sample sequenced in a study of T cells expressing NK-cell markers. TCRdb re-called the 5' RACE reads and gives one entry per CDR3 protein, without DNA. This sample's table has about 170,000 distinct CDR3 sequences. The sample taken for sequencing was blood T cells: a sorted CD56 or NKG2C T cell subset, CD4+ or CD8+ T cells, or bulk PBMC T cells (not recorded which). The receptors derive from a man aged 18 to 69 in good health.

The genes are TRBV5-1 and TRBJ2-6; TCRdb proposes TRBD1, but this gene call is untestable without DNA. Germline CDR1 is SGHRS and CDR2 is YFSETQ. There are 16 residues in the CDR3. The CDR3 protein is CASFHRDSSGANVLTF.

This chain links TRBV10-3 with TRBJ2-2; the TCRdb D gene call, TRBD2, has no DNA to confirm it. The CDR3 has 16 residues. Germline V gene sequence: CDR1 ENHRY, CDR2 SYGVKD. The CDR3 is CAISDPPRGDTGELFF.

The chain carries TRBV6-1 and TRBJ2-7; the D call of TRBD1 rests on TCRdb alone, since no DNA is present to check it. Germline assignment: CDR1 MNHNS and CDR2 SASEGT. The CDR3 covers 17 residues. The CDR3 here is CASRPPGGGQGKYEQYF.

The chain combines TRBV7-9 with TRBJ2-7; the TCRdb D gene call, TRBD2, has no DNA to confirm it. CDR3 length equals 12 residues. Germline V gene lookup returns CDR1 SEHNR and CDR2 FQNEAQ (reference sequence). The CDR3 spells CASSPTGREQYF.

The chain uses TRBV7-2 and TRBJ1-6; there is no DNA to check the TCRdb D call of TRBD1. CDR1 and CDR2 (germline): SGHTA, FQGNSA. The CDR3 length is 15 residues. The CDR3 protein is CASSHPGTGWSPLHF.

V gene TRBV27 combines with J gene TRBJ2-3; TCRdb returns TRBD1, unconfirmable since there is no DNA. The germline gives CDR1 MNHEY, CDR2 SMNVEV (reference sequence). The CDR3 totals 13 residues. The CDR3 spells CASIGGTTDTQYF.

The V gene is TRBV7-6, the J gene TRBJ1-3; the D call from TCRdb, TRBD1, cannot be confirmed without DNA. The V gene's germline CDR1 is SGHVS and CDR2 FNYEAQ. This CDR3 has 18 amino acids. The CDR3: CASSPTDRGLYSGNTIYF.

The rearrangement joins TRBV12-3 or TRBV12-4 to TRBJ2-1; as DNA is missing, the TRBD1 call by TCRdb cannot be tested. The CDR3 contains 15 residues. The CDR3 loop reads CASSPSGTGAVEQFF.

The V and J genes are TRBV20-1 and TRBJ1-6; TCRdb's D call, TRBD1, is unchecked because there is no DNA. Germline CDR1 and CDR2: DFQATT and SNEGSKA (reference sequence). The CDR3 runs 14 residues. The CDR3 protein is CSALDSHYNSPLHF.

This chain joins TRBV25-1 and TRBJ2-3; with no DNA, the TCRdb D assignment of TRBD2 cannot be verified. The CDR3 has 11 amino acids. CDR1 and CDR2 (germline): MGHDK, SYGVNS. CDR3: CASSLGLAQYF.

This chain uses TRBV14 with TRBJ2-7; no DNA is available, so the TRBD2 call from TCRdb remains unchecked. This CDR3 comprises 15 residues. Germline lookup yields CDR1 SGHDN and CDR2 FVKESK. CDR3 sequence reads: CASSQFMSGIREQYF.

CDR3 sequence reads: CASSDIWRGGFTDTQYF. The gene calls are TRBV6-1 and TRBJ2-3; the D call of TRBD2 rests on TCRdb alone, since no DNA is present to check it. Germline V CDR1 and CDR2: MNHNS, SASEGT. This CDR3 has 17 residues.

J is TRBJ2-3 and V is TRBV4-2; the TRBD2 assignment by TCRdb is unverifiable without DNA. The CDR3 loop spans 17 amino acids. Germline values: CDR1 LGHNA, CDR2 YNFKEQ. CDR3 sequence reads: CASNLEAGGRSTDTQYF.

V gene TRBV7-8 combines with J gene TRBJ2-2; the TCRdb call, TRBD1, lacks DNA for checking. CDR3 length equals 15 residues. Per germline, CDR1 SGHVS and CDR2 FQNEAQ. CDR3 loop: CASSRTRTNTGELFF. Using reference TRBV7-8 and TRBJ2-2 for the parts outside the CDR3, the full variable domain is GAGVSQSPRYKVAKRGQDVALRCDPISGHVSLFWYQQALGQGPEFLTYFQNEAQLDKSGLPSDRFFAERPEGSVSTLKIQRTQQEDSAVYLCASSRTRTNTGELFFGEGSRLTVL.

The chain has TRBV7-2 and TRBJ2-2; the TCRdb D gene call, TRBD2, has no DNA to confirm it. Germline assignment: CDR1 SGHTA and CDR2 FQGNSA. The length of the CDR3 is 16 residues. The CDR3 reads CASSLVGREGTGELFF.

The V and J genes are TRBV5-1 and TRBJ2-1; the TCRdb call, TRBD1, lacks DNA for checking. This CDR3 has 13 residues. CDR1 SGHRS and CDR2 YFSETQ come from the germline V gene. The CDR3 spells CASSTTGFDEQFF. The complete variable domain, with remaining parts taken from reference TRBV5-1 and TRBJ2-1, reads KAGVTQTPRYLIKTRGQQVTLSCSPISGHRSVSWYQQTPGQGLQFLFEYFSETQRNKGNFPGRFSGRQFSNSRSEMNVSTLELGDSALYLCASSTTGFDEQFFGPGTRLTVL.

The gene calls are TRBV28 and TRBJ1-5; TCRdb gives TRBD1 as the D gene, but with no DNA this cannot be confirmed. CDR1 and CDR2 from the germline V gene are MDHEN and SYDVKM. This CDR3 is 17 amino acids long. The CDR3 region is CASGPRAGAYSNQPQHF.

The chain joins TRBV4-1 to TRBJ2-1; TCRdb reports TRBD2, a call that lacks DNA to check it against. This CDR3 is built from 16 residues. CDR1 is MGHRA and CDR2 is YSYEKL in the germline V gene. CDR3 amino acids: CASSPYGAGGVNEQFF.

This chain connects TRBV7-9 to TRBJ1-2; the TCRdb D gene call, TRBD1, has no DNA to confirm it. CDR1 is SEHNR, CDR2 FQNEAQ, per germline (reference sequence). CDR3 length: 15 residues. The CDR3 loop is CASSLPDRGLYGYTF.

The chain uses TRBV19 and TRBJ2-7; checking the TCRdb D call of TRBD1 is not possible without DNA. The CDR3 length is 18 residues. Germline CDR1 and CDR2: LNHDA and SQIVND (reference sequence). This CDR3 reads CASSIPPTGDVRIGEQYF.

This chain uses TRBV5-1 with TRBJ2-1; the TRBD1 assignment by TCRdb is unverifiable without DNA. The CDR3 covers 17 residues. Germline CDR1 is SGHRS and CDR2 is YFSETQ. The CDR3 region is CASSLVGEGARYNEQFF.

The chain has TRBV6-5 and TRBJ1-4. The CDR3 sequence is 15 residues long. Germline CDR1 reads MNHEY; CDR2 reads SVGAGI. The CDR3 here is CASSSMDGRNEKLFF.

V and J are TRBV9 and TRBJ2-1. The CDR3 contains 16 residues. Germline V CDR1 and CDR2: SGDLS, YYNGEE. CDR3 sequence reads: CASSVASVDSYNEQFF.

V usage is TRBV14 and J usage is TRBJ2-7; TCRdb names TRBD1, which stays unverified in the absence of DNA. Germline V gene sequence: CDR1 SGHDN, CDR2 FVKESK. The CDR3 is 14 amino acids. The CDR3 spells CASSPYLQGYEQYF.

The chain joins TRBV12-3 or TRBV12-4 to TRBJ2-7; TCRdb's D gene call, TRBD1, goes unchecked for lack of DNA. The CDR3 runs 14 residues. The CDR3: CASNPTGQLYEQYF.

The chain carries TRBV7-8 and TRBJ2-7. Looked up from germline, CDR1 is SGHVS and CDR2 is FQNEAQ. The CDR3 has 14 amino acids. This CDR3 reads CASSYGGSTYEQYF.

The chain has TRBV6-5 and TRBJ2-1; TCRdb picks TRBD2, but there is no DNA to check that call. CDR1 is MNHEY and CDR2 is SVGAGI in the germline V gene. CDR3 length: 17 amino acids. The CDR3: CASSSHQRGGENNEQFF.

The chain links TRBV4-2 to TRBJ2-3; TCRdb designates TRBD1, a call that cannot be tested without DNA. This CDR3 has 15 residues. Germline CDR1 and CDR2: LGHNA and YNFKEQ. The CDR3 protein is CASSQGTGHTDTQYF.

The V and J genes are TRBV12-3 or TRBV12-4 and TRBJ2-7; TCRdb designates TRBD1, a call that cannot be tested without DNA. CDR3 length: 15 residues. The CDR3 spells CASSRPGRGAYEQYF.

This sequence joins TRBV6-4 and TRBJ2-1; TCRdb names TRBD2, which stays unverified in the absence of DNA. Looked up from germline, CDR1 is MRHNA and CDR2 is SNTAGT. The CDR3 extends over 16 amino acids. CDR3 amino acids: CASTVAGGTRMGEQFF.